Presented here are 26 T cell receptor beta chains from one specimen sequenced in a study of T cells in Graves' hyperthyroidism and ophthalmopathy. Amplification of TCR beta CDR3 regions was performed using RNA transcripts as template. First-round RT-PCR with HTBI primers amplified the TCR CDR3 region. TCRdb itself ran the multiplex PCR reads through MiXCR, one entry per CDR3 protein. In the table there are roughly 300,000 distinct CDR3 sequences, less than 30% of which are singletons. The source material was blood. All receptors derive from a man aged 35 to 55 with Graves' hyperthyroidism that later progressed to Graves' ophthalmopathy.

This clonotype was picked up many times. The chain links TRBV27 to TRBJ2-7; 10 nucleotides line up with TRBD1. J gave up 2 bases and V 5 bases, and 12 bases lay outside the gene matches. Germline CDR1 reads MNHEY; CDR2 reads SMNVEV (reference sequence). The CDR3 is 17 residues long. The CDR3 DNA reads as TGTGCCAGCAGTCAAAAAACCCCGGGACAGGGGACCTACGAGCAGTACTTC. It is translated as CASSQKTPGQGTYEQYF.

This clonotype appeared many times. The chain carries TRBV15 and TRBJ1-2; D gene uncertain. Germline V gene sequence: CDR1 LNHNV, CDR2 YYDKDF (reference sequence). The V end was cut by 0 bases, the J end by 8 bases, with 13 bases between. The CDR3 consists of 14 residues. CDR3 DNA: TGTGCCACCAGCAGAGATACTACGGCGCGCGGCTACACCTTC. It specifies CATSRDTTARGYTF.

There are many counts of this clonotype. The chain joins TRBV20-1 to TRBJ1-1; D gene ambiguous. The germline V gene has CDR1 DFQATT and CDR2 SNEGSKA (reference sequence). The germline V and J ends were trimmed by 6 bases and 11 bases, with 13 bases remaining between them. The CDR3 loop spans 10 amino acids. The CDR3 here is CSAFIQRAFF. CDR3 bases: TGCAGTGCCTTCATCCAGCGGGCTTTCTTT.

The sample holds many counts of this clonotype. CDR3 in DNA: TGTGCCACCAGTGATAGCGGACAGGGGGCTACTGAAGCTTTCTTT. Protein: CATSDSGQGATEAFF. This sequence joins TRBV24-1 and TRBJ1-1, with 11 bases that match TRBD1. Trimming cost V 3 bases and J 5 bases; bases outside gene matches: 4. This CDR3 is 15 amino acids long. Germline lookup yields CDR1 KGHDR and CDR2 SFDVKD.

This clonotype occurred many times. The chain links TRBV5-1 to TRBJ1-1; TRBD1 aligns across 7 bases. This CDR3 spans 14 amino acids. The V gene's germline CDR1 is SGHRS and CDR2 YFSETQ. After removal of 4 bases from V and 2 bases from J, the junction contained 5 bases not matched to a gene. The CDR3 DNA is TGCGCCAGCAGCCCAAACAGGGGTAACACTGAAGCTTTCTTT. It is translated as CASSPNRGNTEAFF.

Ten or more counts support this clonotype. V is TRBV19 and J is TRBJ1-2, with D uncertain. The CDR3 sequence is 14 residues long. V was clipped by 2 bases and J by 2 bases, with 9 bases between them. Germline V CDR1 and CDR2: LNHDA, SQIVND (reference sequence). For the CDR3, the DNA is TGTGCCAGTAGTATATCAGGTCGGAACTATGGCTACACCTTC. Encoded protein: CASSISGRNYGYTF.

In this sample, this clonotype turned up many times. V usage is TRBV16 and J usage is TRBJ2-7; 7 bases are shared with TRBD1. Germline V lookup: CDR1 KGHSY, CDR2 FQNENV. J lost 4 bases, V lost 1 base, and 10 bases had no gene match. The CDR3 loop spans 16 amino acids. The DNA of the CDR3 is TGTGCCAGCAGCCAATGGGGATTAGACAGGGCTTACGAGCAGTACTTC. This codes for CASSQWGLDRAYEQYF.

The CDR3 protein is CASSPRDRGRYEQYF. The CDR3 DNA reads TGTGCCAGCAGCCCCCGGGACAGGGGGCGGTACGAGCAGTACTTC. V gene TRBV12-3 or TRBV12-4 combines with J gene TRBJ2-7; 12 bases line up with TRBD1. Trimming cost V 6 bases and J 4 bases; bases outside gene matches: 7. This CDR3 contains 15 residues.

With respect to this clonotype: A much larger clone is a single base away; this may be a read error. V is TRBV25-1 and J is TRBJ2-2; D ambiguous. This CDR3 is built from 14 residues. Germline V gives CDR1 MGHDK, CDR2 SYGVNS. Trimming removed 3 bases from V and 5 bases from J, with 10 bases in between. CDR3 residues: CASSEFRLTGELFF. CDR3 coding DNA: TGTGCCAGCAGTGAGTTTAGGCTTACCGGGGAGCTGTTTTTT.

This clonotype was seen at least ten times. The V gene is TRBV20-1, the J gene TRBJ2-3; 8 positions match TRBD1. The CDR3 totals 14 residues. Germline assignment: CDR1 DFQATT and CDR2 SNEGSKA (reference sequence). V was pared by 5 bases and J by 2 bases, with 6 bases of the junction left unmatched. CDR3 amino acids: CSARDRTYTDTQYF. In DNA form, the CDR3 reads TGCAGTGCTCGGGACAGGACTTACACAGATACGCAGTATTTT.

This clonotype was recorded at least ten times. The chain uses TRBV18 and TRBJ1-3; D possibly corresponds to TRBD1 (5 bases). This CDR3 is built from 15 residues. Germline CDR1 reads KGHSH; CDR2 reads LQKENI. V dropped 3 bases and J dropped 4 bases, with 13 bases sitting between them. In DNA form, the CDR3 reads TGTGCCAGCTCACCCATAAGCGACAGCGGAAACACCATATATTTT. Amino acid sequence: CASSPISDSGNTIYF. The full variable domain, in which reference TRBV18 and TRBJ1-3 provide the parts outside the CDR3, is NAGVMQNPRHLVRRRGQEARLRCSPMKGHSHVYWYRQLPEEGLKFMVYLQKENIIDESGMPKERFSAEFPKEGPSILRIQQVVRGDSAAYFCASSPISDSGNTIYFGEGSWLTVV.

This clonotype was detected ten times or more. The rearrangement links TRBV9 to TRBJ2-2, with 10 bases fitting TRBD2. Germline values: CDR1 SGDLS, CDR2 YYNGEE. CDR3 length equals 17 residues. V gave up 3 bases and J gave up 4 bases; unmatched junction bases: 9. CDR3: CASSESSGSGGTGELFF. The CDR3 nucleotides are TGTGCCAGCAGCGAGTCTAGCGGGAGCGGCGGCACCGGGGAGCTGTTTTTT.

This chain joins TRBV10-1 and TRBJ2-2; D is unresolved. The V gene's germline CDR1 is WNHNN and CDR2 SYGVQD (reference sequence). The length of the CDR3 is 11 residues. Trimming took off 3 bases at V and 7 bases at J, with 3 bases between the two ends. The CDR3: CASSDGGELFF. For the CDR3, the DNA is TGCGCCAGCAGTGATGGCGGGGAGCTGTTTTTT.

This clonotype appeared many times. The chain is built from TRBV20-1 and TRBJ1-1; D call uncertain. Germline CDR1 is DFQATT and CDR2 is SNEGSKA (reference sequence). Trimming shortened V by 6 bases and J by 2 bases, and 7 bases separated the two germline ends. The CDR3 runs 11 residues. Written as DNA, the CDR3 is TGCAGTGCGAGCAAAAACACTGAAGCTTTCTTT. It yields the protein CSASKNTEAFF.

This clonotype was observed at least ten times. The chain employs TRBV7-2 and TRBJ2-5; 10 bases align to TRBD2. Germline values: CDR1 SGHTA, CDR2 FQGNSA. The CDR3 length is 15 residues. V was clipped by 5 bases and J by 6 bases; unmatched bases: 9. The CDR3 reads CASSPRASGGKTQYF. The CDR3 DNA sequence: TGTGCCAGCAGCCCACGGGCTAGCGGGGGCAAGACCCAGTACTTC.

This clonotype was detected a few times. The chain uses TRBV5-5 and TRBJ2-7; 7 bases fit TRBD1. Germline trimming cut 4 bases from V and 4 bases from J; bases unmatched to any gene: 5. The CDR3 extends over 13 amino acids. Germline V gene sequence: CDR1 SGHKS, CDR2 YYEKEE (reference sequence). CDR3 sequence reads: CASSRDSAYEQYF. CDR3 DNA sequence: TGTGCCAGCAGCCGGGACAGCGCTTACGAGCAGTACTTC.

This chain connects TRBV12-3 or TRBV12-4 to TRBJ2-7; 8 nucleotides align to TRBD1. With 4 bases clipped from V and 4 bases from J, the junction kept 6 bases outside the gene matches. The CDR3 consists of 14 residues. This chain's CDR3 is CASSSTGTGYEQYF. The CDR3 DNA reads TGTGCCAGCAGTTCTACCGGGACAGGATACGAGCAGTACTTC.

The CDR3 DNA reads as TGTGCCAGCAGCCCTGACAGGCGATGGGGAAACACCATATATTTT. Translated, it gives CASSPDRRWGNTIYF. The rearrangement links TRBV3-1 to TRBJ1-3, with D tentatively TRBD1 (6 bases). The CDR3 covers 15 residues. Germline V lookup: CDR1 LGHDT, CDR2 YNNKEL (reference sequence). The V and J ends lost 4 bases and 4 bases respectively, with 14 bases between them.

This clonotype has at least ten counts. The germline gene is not matched at one end of the junction; a read error may be the cause. V usage is TRBV6-5 and J usage is TRBJ2-7, with D possibly being TRBD1 (5 bases). The CDR3 spans 14 residues. The germline gives CDR1 MNHEY, CDR2 SVGAGI. CDR3 in DNA: TGTGCCAGCAGTTACTTAGGCAGGGCGACCGAGCAGCACTTC. Its translation: CASSYLGRATEQHF.

The J gene is TRBJ2-2, the V gene TRBV7-8, with TRBD2 matching 9 bases. Germline-derived CDR1 and CDR2 are SGHVS and FQNEAQ. Trimming removed 5 bases from V and 2 bases from J; junction bases left unmatched: 6. The CDR3 runs 16 residues. In DNA, the CDR3 is TGTGCCAGCAGCCTCATTAGCGGGGGTAACACCGGGGAGCTGTTTTTT. This translates into CASSLISGGNTGELFF.

In its sample, this clonotype was seen many times. The chain carries TRBV24-1 and TRBJ1-1; 10 nucleotides match TRBD1. Germline V gives CDR1 KGHDR, CDR2 SFDVKD. The CDR3 covers 13 residues. After removal of 5 bases from V and 11 bases from J, the junction contained 7 bases not matched to a gene. In DNA form, the CDR3 reads TGTGCCACCAGTGTGACAGGGGGCAATAAGGCTTTCTTT. Translating it yields CATSVTGGNKAFF.

This clonotype was found many times. The chain couples TRBV12-3 or TRBV12-4 to TRBJ2-5, with TRBD2 identical over 9 bases. The CDR3 sequence is 15 residues long. Losses at the gene ends were 3 bases for V and 5 bases for J; bases not matched to a gene: 7. The CDR3 nucleotides are TGTGCCAGCAGTTTTCGAGCGGGAGGCGGGGAGACCCAGTACTTC. Translated: CASSFRAGGGETQYF.

The chain combines TRBV12-3 or TRBV12-4 with TRBJ1-1, with D possibly TRBD1 on 6 matching bases. Trimming removed 5 bases from V and 4 bases from J, with 11 bases in between. The length of the CDR3 is 13 residues. As DNA, the CDR3 is TGTGCCAGCAGTGCGGCAGGGGTCACTGAAGCTTTCTTT. Translated, it gives CASSAAGVTEAFF.

This clonotype was counted at least ten times. The V and J genes are TRBV3-1 and TRBJ1-1; 7 bases are a match to TRBD1. This CDR3 is 15 amino acids long. J was trimmed by 4 bases and V by 2 bases; bases with no gene match: 7. Germline CDR1 reads LGHDT; CDR2 reads YNNKEL (reference sequence). CDR3 in amino acids: CASSQPATGVTEAFF. CDR3 nucleotides: TGTGCCAGCAGCCAACCGGCTACAGGGGTCACTGAAGCTTTCTTT.

In its sample, this clonotype was seen once. The J gene is TRBJ2-5, the V gene TRBV19; TRBD2 might be the D (5 bases). The CDR3 runs 14 residues. Germline V gives CDR1 LNHDA, CDR2 SQIVND (reference sequence). The V and J ends lost 4 bases and 0 bases respectively, with 9 bases between them. The CDR3 loop reads CASSTPDYQETQYF. Here the CDR3 DNA reads TGTGCCAGTAGTACCCCGGACTACCAAGAGACCCAGTACTTC.

The chain combines TRBV19 with TRBJ2-7, with D perhaps TRBD1 (6 bases). Germline lookup yields CDR1 LNHDA and CDR2 SQIVND (reference sequence). The CDR3 has 17 amino acids. The germline V and J ends were trimmed by 0 bases and 6 bases, with 21 bases remaining between them. Here the CDR3 DNA reads TGTGCCAGTAGTATAGATCTCGGACAGCCCACTCACGGCGAGCAGTACTTC. It is translated as CASSIDLGQPTHGEQYF. The complete variable domain, with remaining parts taken from reference TRBV19 and TRBJ2-7, reads DGGITQSPKYLFRKEGQNVTLSCEQNLNHDAMYWYRQDPGQGLRLIYYSQIVNDFQKGDIAEGYSVSREKKESFPLTVTSAQKNPTAFYLCASSIDLGQPTHGEQYFGPGTRLTVT.